This T cell receptor (beta chain) was retrieved from a study of T cell changes during pregnancy in multiple sclerosis. J gave up 6 bases and V 1 base, and 5 bases lay outside the gene matches. CDR1 and CDR2 (germline): LNHDA, SQIVND (reference sequence). CDR3 length equals 15 residues. Some clones are missing from TCRdb's copy, which holds only in-frame ones; the method was immunoSEQ multiplex PCR. The data contain tens of thousands of clones, roughly 92% of them singletons. The sequences come from peripheral blood, collected in the first trimester of pregnancy. The genes are TRBV19 and TRBJ2-3, with 9 nucleotides matching TRBD2. The receptor was isolated from a female donor with multiple sclerosis, enrolled in a pregnancy study. The CDR3: CASSIGGTSLDTQYF. CDR3 coding DNA: TGTGCCAGTAGTATAGGAGGGACTAGCCTGGATACGCAGTATTTT.